One and the same sample provided the 5 T cell receptor beta chains below, sequenced in a study of T cells in Graves' hyperthyroidism and ophthalmopathy. RNA transcripts yielded amplified TCR beta CDR3 regions. The TCR CDR3 first-round RT-PCR relied on the HTBI primer set. TCRdb reprocessed the multiplex PCR reads with MiXCR, giving one entry per CDR3 protein. Of 600,000 to 750,000 distinct CDR3 sequences listed, 17% are singletons. Material: blood. The receptor set was obtained from a man aged 50 to 60 with Graves' hyperthyroidism.

The chain has TRBV9 and TRBJ2-2; no clear D. Germline CDR1 and CDR2: SGDLS and YYNGEE. The CDR3 has 14 amino acids. V gave up 4 bases and J gave up 1 base, with 8 bases separating them. This CDR3 is CASSYPENTGELFF. The CDR3 DNA reads TGTGCCAGCAGCTACCCAGAGAACACCGGGGAGCTGTTTTTT.

The V and J genes are TRBV3-1 and TRBJ2-1; no clear D gene. CDR1 is LGHDT, CDR2 YNNKEL, per germline (reference sequence). Trimming removed 1 base at V and 5 bases at J, with 15 bases between. The CDR3 has 16 amino acids. CDR3 in DNA: TGTGCCAGCAGCCAAGCACGGGCAGCGAGGCACAATGAGCAGTTCTTC. Translation: CASSQARAARHNEQFF.

This clonotype was observed a few times. The rearrangement joins TRBV29-1 to TRBJ2-1, with D possibly matching TRBD2 (5 bases). The CDR3 spans 13 residues. Germline V gene data show CDR1 as SQVTM and CDR2 as ANQGSEA. V lost 7 bases, J lost 3 bases, and 13 bases lay in between. The CDR3 spells CSAEGRIYNEQFF. The CDR3 DNA reads TGCAGCGCAGAGGGCAGGATCTACAATGAGCAGTTCTTC.

In its sample, this clonotype was seen many times. CDR3 sequence reads: CASSLTGGGDEQFF. CDR3 DNA: TGTGCCAGCAGCTTGACAGGGGGAGGAGATGAGCAGTTCTTC. The chain is built from TRBV7-3 and TRBJ2-1, with 9 bases aligning to TRBD1. The germline V gene has CDR1 SGHTA and CDR2 FQGTGA. The CDR3 spans 14 residues. J lost 8 bases, V lost 3 bases, and 5 bases had no gene match.

This clonotype was detected many times. The chain is built from TRBV12-3 or TRBV12-4 and TRBJ2-7; TRBD1 matches 8 bases. Trimming removed 6 bases from V and 3 bases from J; junction bases left unmatched: 10. The CDR3 consists of 15 residues. CDR3 coding DNA: TGTGCCAGCAGACTCAGGGGGACAGGCAACTACGAGCAGTACTTC. Translated: CASRLRGTGNYEQYF.